Listed here are 13 T cell receptor beta chains from one sample, sequenced in a study of response to subunit inactivated influenza vaccine. One entry per CDR3 protein results from TCRdb running MiXCR on the RT-PCR reads. The sample yields around 790,000 distinct CDR3 sequences, about 20% seen once. Sequenced here: PBMCs from blood, sampled more than 4 days after vaccination. These TCRs come from a man between 45 and 60 years old who received an inactivated influenza vaccine.

This clonotype was recorded many times. The J gene is TRBJ2-1, the V gene TRBV7-2; TRBD2 aligns across 13 bases. The CDR3 has 21 amino acids. Germline-derived CDR1 and CDR2 are SGHTA and FQGNSA. V trimming: 4 bases; J trimming: 0 bases; junction bases outside the gene matches: 15. This CDR3 reads CASSSTPGLAGRPSSYNEQFF. CDR3 DNA: TGTGCCAGCAGCTCCACCCCGGGACTAGCGGGAAGACCTAGCTCCTACAATGAGCAGTTCTTC.

This clonotype showed up many times. This chain connects TRBV20-1 to TRBJ1-5; D might be TRBD1 (6 bases). CDR1 and CDR2 from the germline V gene are DFQATT and SNEGSKA (reference sequence). CDR3 length equals 14 residues. Trimming stripped 3 bases from V and 4 bases from J, with 13 bases between. CDR3 sequence reads: CSARTGQPNQPQHF. CDR3 nucleotides: TGCAGTGCTAGGACCGGACAGCCAAATCAGCCCCAGCATTTT.

This chain joins TRBV4-3 and TRBJ2-1, with D possibly TRBD2 on 5 matching bases. V was trimmed by 0 bases and J by 2 bases, leaving 14 bases between them. Germline V CDR1 and CDR2: LGHNA, YSLEER. The CDR3 has 17 amino acids. The CDR3 bases are TGCGCCAGCAGCCAAGAGGTACGAGGGAGTCCCTACAATGAGCAGTTCTTC. Translation gives CASSQEVRGSPYNEQFF.

This chain connects TRBV7-9 to TRBJ2-3, with D unresolved. The CDR3 runs 16 residues. V lost 2 bases, J lost 0 bases, and 12 bases lay in between. Germline V gene lookup returns CDR1 SEHNR and CDR2 FQNEAQ (reference sequence). The CDR3 here is CASSLMGFGSTDTQYF. CDR3 sequence (DNA): TGTGCCAGCAGCTTAATGGGGTTCGGCAGCACAGATACGCAGTATTTT. Full variable domain (rest looked up from reference TRBV7-9 and TRBJ2-3): DTGVSQNPRHKITKRGQNVTFRCDPISEHNRLYWYRQTLGQGPEFLTYFQNEAQLEKSRLLSDRFSAERPKGSFSTLEIQRTEQGDSAMYLCASSLMGFGSTDTQYFGPGTRLTVL.

The chain recombines TRBV6-2 or TRBV6-3 with TRBJ2-1; 8 bases align to TRBD2. CDR1 is MNHEY and CDR2 is SVGEGT in the germline V gene. V shed 7 bases, J shed 8 bases, and the junction held 10 bases outside the gene matches. The CDR3 is made up of 14 amino acids. CDR3 region: CASTLLAGIDEQFF. The CDR3, as DNA: TGTGCCAGCACTTTGTTAGCGGGAATTGATGAGCAGTTCTTC.

The chain employs TRBV28 and TRBJ2-7; possible D gene TRBD1, 6 bases. The germline gives CDR1 MDHEN, CDR2 SYDVKM. V was pared by 3 bases and J by 1 base, with 25 bases between. The CDR3 loop spans 19 amino acids. The CDR3 protein is CASSLTRVLDRVSSYEQYF. CDR3 DNA sequence: TGTGCCAGCAGTTTGACTCGCGTCTTGGACAGAGTTTCGTCCTACGAGCAGTACTTC.

The rearrangement links TRBV6-1 to TRBJ2-5, with TRBD2 matching over 9 bases. Germline CDR1 MNHNS, CDR2 SASEGT. V was pared by 9 bases and J by 4 bases, with 6 bases of the junction left unmatched. CDR3 length: 13 amino acids. The CDR3 sequence: CASSAGGTETQYF. CDR3 in DNA: TGTGCCAGTTCAGCGGGAGGAACAGAGACCCAGTACTTC.

The chain recombines TRBV6-1 with TRBJ1-6, with 7 bases matching TRBD1. The ends lost 3 bases at V and 7 bases at J; junction bases unmatched: 3. Germline CDR1 reads MNHNS; CDR2 reads SASEGT. The CDR3 extends over 14 amino acids. CDR3 DNA sequence: TGTGCCAGCAGTGAGGCAGGGGGGAATTCACCCCTCCACTTT. Amino acid sequence: CASSEAGGNSPLHF.

The rearrangement uses TRBV5-1 and TRBJ1-2; 7 nucleotides match TRBD1. Trimming at V came to 4 bases and at J to 7 bases, leaving 7 bases not matched to a gene. This CDR3 has 13 residues. CDR1 and CDR2 (germline): SGHRS, YFSETQ. CDR3 region: CASSPGQLSGYTF. CDR3 DNA: TGCGCCAGCAGCCCGGGACAGTTAAGTGGCTACACCTTC.

The gene calls are TRBV19 and TRBJ2-1, with 9 bases lining up with TRBD1. The CDR3 totals 15 residues. Germline-derived CDR1 and CDR2 are LNHDA and SQIVND (reference sequence). The V gene end was trimmed by 7 bases and the J gene end by 7 bases; junction bases not matched to a gene: 11. This chain's CDR3 is CASTLTGQGRNEQFF. The CDR3 DNA is TGTGCCAGTACCCTCACGGGACAGGGAAGGAATGAGCAGTTCTTC.

This clonotype was seen many times. In DNA, the CDR3 is TGTGCCAGCAGCTTATCGGCGGAGGGCCGTGTGGGTACGCAGTATTTT. Its protein product is CASSLSAEGRVGTQYF. This chain uses TRBV7-8 with TRBJ2-3, with D possibly being TRBD2 (6 bases). CDR1 is SGHVS and CDR2 is FQNEAQ in the germline V gene. CDR3 size: 16 residues. Deletions cut 2 bases from V and 8 bases from J, with 20 bases between.

The chain links TRBV20-1 to TRBJ2-3; TRBD2 aligns across 16 bases. V lost 4 bases, J lost 5 bases, and 6 bases stayed unmatched. Per the germline V gene, CDR1 is DFQATT and CDR2 is SNEGSKA (reference sequence). There are 16 residues in the CDR3. In DNA form, the CDR3 reads TGCAGTGCTAAGGGACTAGCGGGAGGGCCAAGAGATACGCAGTATTTT. This codes for CSAKGLAGGPRDTQYF.

This clonotype turned up a few times. V and J are TRBV20-1 and TRBJ2-1; 7 nucleotides line up with TRBD1. Germline-derived CDR1 and CDR2 are DFQATT and SNEGSKA (reference sequence). V lost 4 bases to trimming and J lost 7 bases; unmatched junction nucleotides: 10. The CDR3 covers 14 residues. CDR3 region: CSATRQGKGNEQFF. CDR3 coding DNA: TGCAGTGCTACCCGACAGGGTAAAGGGAATGAGCAGTTCTTC.